The T cell receptor beta chain described here comes from a study of synovial regulatory T cells in juvenile arthritis. Notes on the study in general: Compared with other blood Treg cells, inflammation-associated Treg cells had reduced TCR diversity.

The iaTreg subset was defined as HLA-DR+ Treg cells. Profiling relied on immunoSEQ multiplex PCR, and the TCRdb table lists in-frame clones only, not all of them. The sample totals around 9,000 clones. A remark on this clone: Its antigen remains unknown.

The sequenced material came from Treg cells from blood. As for subset: HLA-DR+ inflammation-associated blood Treg cells. This clonotype was obtained from a donor aged 2-30 years with juvenile idiopathic arthritis.

The CDR3 sequence is CASSLVPFGYTF. V is TRBV5-1 and J is TRBJ1-2; absent DNA, TCRdb's TRBD1 call cannot be checked. The CDR3 spans 12 residues. No DNA is listed. The germline V gene has CDR1 SGHRS and CDR2 YFSETQ.